This T cell receptor (beta chain) was found in a study of cytomegalovirus exposure and HLA in healthy donors. Study in general: A subsequent analysis stated that the roughly 130 validation repertoires were run on the same platform as the 600 to 750 first-cohort repertoires. Findings and limits, study-wide: CMV antigen specificity of a few CMV-associated chains was confirmed in vitro.

As for this clone: The antigen is undetermined.

The protocol was immunoSEQ multiplex PCR, while the TCRdb copy is restricted to in-frame clones and leaves out a portion. The sample lists under 300,000 clones; around 88% were seen once. The CDR3 is 15 residues long. Germline V lookup: CDR1 SGHRS, CDR2 YFSETQ. V lost 4 bases and J lost 3; bases outside the gene matches: 6. The specimen sequenced was PBMCs. The sequence was obtained from a woman aged 25 to 39 in good health and CMV-seropositive. This chain joins TRBV5-1 and TRBJ2-7; TRBD1 agrees at 11 bases. The CDR3 is CASSPKGQGGYEQYF. CDR3 coding DNA: TGCGCCAGCAGCCCGAAGGGACAGGGGGGCTACGAGCAGTACTTC.